A single TCR beta chain is shown here with its context. What it binds is not known. This record comes from a study of T cells in Graves' hyperthyroidism and ophthalmopathy. Study observations and caveats: Most clonotypes that expanded in the thyroid above 0.001 also showed up in blood.

Amplification of TCR beta CDR3 regions was performed using RNA transcripts as template. HTBI primers were employed in a first-round RT-PCR of the TCR CDR3. Each CDR3 protein gets one entry after TCRdb re-called the multiplex PCR reads with MiXCR. Among about 300,000 distinct CDR3 sequences listed, roughly 15% were seen once. An absence of ophthalmopathy progression within 18 months meant stable Graves' hyperthyroidism. Aged 18 to 65, the patients had hyperthyroidism that was newly diagnosed and had lasted under 2 months. Clinical symptoms, serum thyroxine, TRAb, thyroid ultrasound and orbital computed tomography informed diagnoses. The CDR3 runs 13 residues. V was trimmed by 11 bases and J by 3 bases, leaving 16 bases between them. Germline V gene data show CDR1 as MNHEY and CDR2 as SVGEGT.

Sequenced: blood. This receptor was taken from a man younger than 40 with Graves' hyperthyroidism. The rearrangement links TRBV6-2 or TRBV6-3 to TRBJ1-2; no definite D call. The CDR3 sequence is CAGMTPGDYGYTF. The CDR3 region has the DNA TGTGCCGGCATGACTCCCGGGGACTATGGCTACACCTTC.